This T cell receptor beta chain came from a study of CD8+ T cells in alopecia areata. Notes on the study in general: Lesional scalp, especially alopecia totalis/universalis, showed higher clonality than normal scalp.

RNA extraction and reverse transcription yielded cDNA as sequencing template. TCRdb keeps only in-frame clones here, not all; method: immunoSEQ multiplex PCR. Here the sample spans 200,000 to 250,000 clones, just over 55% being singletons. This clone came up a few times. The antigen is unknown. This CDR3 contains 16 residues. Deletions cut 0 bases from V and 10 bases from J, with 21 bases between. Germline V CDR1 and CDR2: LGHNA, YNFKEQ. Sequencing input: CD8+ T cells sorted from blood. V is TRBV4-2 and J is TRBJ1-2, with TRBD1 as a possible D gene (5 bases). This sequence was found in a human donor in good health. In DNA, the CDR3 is TGTGCCAGCAGCCAAGACCTGATTATAGGGGCGAGTGACTACACCTTC. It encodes CASSQDLIIGASDYTF.